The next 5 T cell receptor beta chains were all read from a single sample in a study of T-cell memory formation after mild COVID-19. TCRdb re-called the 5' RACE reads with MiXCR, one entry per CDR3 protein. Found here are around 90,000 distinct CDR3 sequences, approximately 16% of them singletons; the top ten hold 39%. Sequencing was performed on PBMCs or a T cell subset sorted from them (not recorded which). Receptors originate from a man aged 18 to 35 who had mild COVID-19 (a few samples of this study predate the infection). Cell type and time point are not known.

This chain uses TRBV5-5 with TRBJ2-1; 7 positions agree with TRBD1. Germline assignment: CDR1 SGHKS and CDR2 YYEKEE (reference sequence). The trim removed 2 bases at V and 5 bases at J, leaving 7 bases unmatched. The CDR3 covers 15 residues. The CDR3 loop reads CASSFYAQGHNEQFF. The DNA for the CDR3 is TGTGCCAGCAGCTTTTATGCACAGGGGCACAATGAGCAGTTCTTC.

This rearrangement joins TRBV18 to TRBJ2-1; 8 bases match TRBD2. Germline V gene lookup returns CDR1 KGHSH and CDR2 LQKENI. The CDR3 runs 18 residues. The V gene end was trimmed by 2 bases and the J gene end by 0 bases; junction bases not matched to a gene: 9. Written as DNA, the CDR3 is TGTGCCAGCTCACCAGCGGGGGGCCGCCCCAGCTCCTACAATGAGCAGTTCTTC. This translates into CASSPAGGRPSSYNEQFF.

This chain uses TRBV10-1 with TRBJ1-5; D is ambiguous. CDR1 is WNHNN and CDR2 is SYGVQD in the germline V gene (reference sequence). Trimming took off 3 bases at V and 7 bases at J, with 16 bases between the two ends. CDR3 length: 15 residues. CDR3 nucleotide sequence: TGCGCCAGCAGTGAAAGGCTCCTCTTTGGACAGCCCCAGCATTTT. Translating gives CASSERLLFGQPQHF.

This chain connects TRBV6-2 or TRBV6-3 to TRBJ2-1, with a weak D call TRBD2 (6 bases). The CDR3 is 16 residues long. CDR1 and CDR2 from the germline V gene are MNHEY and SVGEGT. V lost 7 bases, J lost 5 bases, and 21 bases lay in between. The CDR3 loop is CASKVSGTSLHNEQFF. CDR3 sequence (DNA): TGTGCCAGCAAAGTAAGCGGCACTAGCCTCCACAATGAGCAGTTCTTC.

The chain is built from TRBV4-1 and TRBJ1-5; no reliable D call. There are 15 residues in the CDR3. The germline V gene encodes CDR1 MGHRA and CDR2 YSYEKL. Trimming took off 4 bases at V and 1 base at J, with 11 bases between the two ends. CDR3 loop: CASSLEGDSNQPQHF. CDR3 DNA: TGCGCCAGCAGCCTCGAGGGAGACAGCAATCAGCCCCAGCATTTT.